The 27 T cell receptor beta chains listed next were all sequenced from one sample in a study of vaccination and CD4 T cells after COVID-19 (dated by TCRdb to 2022 to 2024). No antigen has been identified for these receptors. The label giving this sample's treatment or condition can be read as: roughly 10-day PBMC culture with coronavirus spike peptide pools or control peptides (ViraFEST assay). Libraries were built with PCR. The instrument given in TCRdb is Illumina iSeq 100. DNA from cultured CD4+ T cells was subjected to TCR sequencing with the Oncomine TCR Beta short-read assay at the Johns Hopkins FTIC core. TCRdb reprocessed the public reads (quality trimming at Q25 with fastp, clone calling with MiXCR) and kept in-frame beta chains. All rows with the same CDR3 protein become a single entry with the most common DNA and genes. The sample table records 15,000 to 16,000 distinct CDR3 sequences; around four fifths of these occur just once. Roughly 9.7% of the sample rests with the top ten.

Sequencing input: CD4+ T cells from blood, cultured in vitro. These receptors were collected from a human donor who had recovered from COVID-19.

The CDR3 nucleotides are TGTGCCAGTAGTATAGGGGGATTGGGCTACACCTTC. Amino acids: CASSIGGLGYTF. The V call is TRBV19, the J call TRBJ1-2; D call uncertain. From germline, CDR1 is LNHDA and CDR2 SQIVND (reference sequence). The CDR3 runs 12 residues. The V and J ends lost 1 base and 8 bases respectively, with 8 bases between them.

This CDR3 reads CASRKGVLGQPQHF. DNA for the CDR3: TGTGCCAGCAGGAAGGGGGTATTGGGACAGCCCCAGCATTTT. J is TRBJ1-5 and V is TRBV6-2 or TRBV6-3, with D possibly TRBD1 on 6 matching bases. The V and J ends lost 6 bases and 7 bases respectively, with 16 bases between them. Germline-derived CDR1 and CDR2 are MNHEY and SVGEGT. The CDR3 is 14 amino acids.

The chain couples TRBV6-1 to TRBJ2-1; 11 bases are a match to TRBD1. The DNA end is more similar to TRBJ2-5, so the J call may be wrong. Germline loops: CDR1 MNHNS, CDR2 SASEGT. The CDR3 is 14 residues long. The CDR3 here is CASSGTGGAGTQYF. CDR3 nucleotides: TGTGCCAGCAGTGGGACAGGGGGCGCCGGTACCCAGTACTTC.

This rearrangement joins TRBV28 to TRBJ1-2, with TRBD1 as a possible D gene (5 bases). The germline V gene encodes CDR1 MDHEN and CDR2 SYDVKM. CDR3 length equals 13 residues. Trimming stripped 5 bases from V and 4 bases from J, with 11 bases between. The CDR3 spells CASSRDPFYGYTF. In nucleotides, the CDR3 is TGTGCCAGCAGTAGGGACCCGTTCTATGGCTACACCTTC.

As to this clonotype: At one of its ends the junction is not consistent with the germline gene, which may arise from a read error. This chain links TRBV7-6 with TRBJ2-1; D is ambiguous. CDR3 length: 13 residues. The V gene's germline CDR1 is SGHVS and CDR2 FNYEAQ. CDR3 sequence: CASSFAPYNEQFF. The DNA of the CDR3 is TGTGCTAGCAGCTTCGCCCCTTACAATGAGCAGTTCTTC.

The CDR3 here is CASSETQGATEAFF. DNA of the CDR3: TGTGCCAGCAGTGAAACGCAGGGGGCAACTGAAGCTTTCTTT. The chain couples TRBV7-2 to TRBJ1-1, with TRBD1 identical over 8 bases. Germline CDR1 is SGHTA and CDR2 is FQGNSA. V lost 6 bases and J lost 5; bases outside the gene matches: 8. This CDR3 is built from 14 residues. Combining the CDR3 with reference TRBV7-2 and TRBJ1-1 gives the whole variable domain GAGVSQSPSNKVTEKGKDVELRCDPISGHTALYWYRQSLGQGLEFLIYFQGNSAPDKSGLPSDRFSAERTGGSVSTLTIQRTQQEDSAVYLCASSETQGATEAFFGQGTRLTVV.

The chain links TRBV30 to TRBJ1-1; the D is unclear. The CDR3 sequence is 13 residues long. Germline values: CDR1 GTSNPN, CDR2 SVGIG (reference sequence). The V gene lost 3 bases and the J gene lost 0 bases, with 8 bases spanning the gap. This CDR3 is CAWSRIMNTEAFF. The CDR3 nucleotides are TGTGCCTGGAGCAGGATCATGAACACTGAAGCTTTCTTT.

J is TRBJ1-2 and V is TRBV19; TRBD1 is a possible D gene (5 bases). The germline V gene encodes CDR1 LNHDA and CDR2 SQIVND (reference sequence). This CDR3 contains 15 residues. V was shortened by 10 bases and J by 4 bases, with 22 bases between the two germline ends. CDR3 protein: CATSPGEKIIYGYTF. CDR3 DNA: TGTGCCACCTCCCCGGGGGAAAAAATCATCTATGGCTACACCTTC. Full variable domain (missing parts from reference TRBV19 and TRBJ1-2): DGGITQSPKYLFRKEGQNVTLSCEQNLNHDAMYWYRQDPGQGLRLIYYSQIVNDFQKGDIAEGYSVSREKKESFPLTVTSAQKNPTAFYLCATSPGEKIIYGYTFGSGTRLTVV.

V is TRBV21-1 and J is TRBJ1-2; the table calls TRBD1, which could not be checked here. TRBV21-1 is shown as a pseudogene. This CDR3 is built from 16 residues. The CDR3 sequence: CASSKVVAGGDYGYTF. The CDR3 DNA reads as TGTGCCAGCAGCAAAGTAGTCGCAGGGGGCGACTATGGCTACACCTTC.

The chain has TRBV29-1 and TRBJ2-2; D tentatively fits TRBD1 or TRBD2 (5 bases each). V was cut by 5 bases and J by 4 bases, with 11 bases left in between. Germline V gene sequence: CDR1 SQVTM, CDR2 ANQGSEA. The CDR3 contains 13 residues. DNA of the CDR3: TGCAGCGTTCGGTATGGGGGCACCGGGGAGCTGTTTTTT. Translated: CSVRYGGTGELFF.

The gene calls are TRBV28 and TRBJ1-2, with D possibly TRBD1 on 5 matching bases. CDR3 length: 15 residues. Per the germline V gene, CDR1 is MDHEN and CDR2 is SYDVKM. Trimming stripped 5 bases from V and 9 bases from J, with 22 bases between. The CDR3 loop reads CASSPARLGASRYTF. The CDR3 DNA follows: TGTGCCAGCAGTCCTGCCCGTCTCGGGGCGTCTCGCTACACCTTC.

The table lists this clonotype with a few counts. The V call is TRBV20-1, the J call TRBJ1-6; D is unclear. Per the germline V gene, CDR1 is DFQATT and CDR2 is SNEGSKA (reference sequence). The V gene lost 6 bases and the J gene lost 7 bases, with 13 bases spanning the gap. CDR3 size: 13 residues. In DNA form, the CDR3 reads TGCAGTGCAATGAACGTGGGGAATTCACCCCTCCACTTT. This encodes CSAMNVGNSPLHF.

The rearrangement uses TRBV20-1 and TRBJ1-6; TRBD1 is a possible D gene (5 bases). The CDR3 is made up of 13 amino acids. The V gene lost 8 bases and the J gene lost 8 bases, with 16 bases spanning the gap. CDR1 is DFQATT and CDR2 is SNEGSKA in the germline V gene (reference sequence). CDR3 loop: CSPATVRDSPLHF. The DNA of the CDR3 is TGCAGTCCTGCGACAGTACGAGATTCACCCCTCCACTTT.

The gene calls are TRBV7-3 and TRBJ1-6, with D tentatively TRBD1 (6 bases). The CDR3 extends over 14 amino acids. The V end was cut by 5 bases, the J end by 6 bases, with 11 bases between. Germline CDR1 is SGHTA and CDR2 is FQGTGA. CDR3 loop: CASSTDRANSPLHF. The CDR3 DNA follows: TGTGCCAGCAGCACGGACAGAGCTAATTCACCCCTCCACTTT.

The J gene is TRBJ2-1, the V gene TRBV15; D is undetermined. Trimming cost V 3 bases and J 6 bases, with 9 bases left between them. Germline CDR1 LNHNV, CDR2 YYDKDF (reference sequence). The CDR3 runs to 13 residues. The CDR3 region is CATSSRLSNEQFF. The DNA for the CDR3 is TGTGCCACCAGCAGTAGGCTTTCCAATGAGCAGTTCTTC.

The rearrangement uses TRBV27 and TRBJ2-7; 10 bases are shared with TRBD2. Germline V gene data show CDR1 as MNHEY and CDR2 as SMNVEV (reference sequence). V trimming: 5 bases; J trimming: 0 bases; junction bases outside the gene matches: 4. The CDR3 loop spans 15 amino acids. CDR3 region: CASSPRLAGSYEQYF. CDR3 sequence (DNA): TGTGCCAGCAGTCCGAGACTAGCGGGCTCCTACGAGCAGTACTTC.

The V call is TRBV4-3, the J call TRBJ1-5; possible D gene TRBD1, 5 bases. Trimming stripped 4 bases from V and 0 bases from J, with 13 bases between. The CDR3 length is 16 residues. Germline CDR1 reads LGHNA; CDR2 reads YSLEER. The CDR3 DNA is TGCGCCAGCAGCCCCCTCGGGGCCAATAGCAATCAGCCCCAGCATTTT. The encoded protein is CASSPLGANSNQPQHF.

Only a few counts were recorded for this clonotype. The chain combines TRBV7-2 with TRBJ2-5, with D tentatively TRBD1 or TRBD2 (5 bases each). CDR1 is SGHTA and CDR2 is FQGNSA in the germline V gene. This CDR3 spans 14 amino acids. V lost 1 base and J 4 bases, leaving 10 bases between the germline ends. The CDR3 spells CASSLGRGRETQYF. The DNA of the CDR3 is TGTGCCAGCAGCTTAGGTAGGGGACGAGAGACCCAGTACTTC. Full variable domain (remainder filled in from reference TRBV7-2 and TRBJ2-5): GAGVSQSPSNKVTEKGKDVELRCDPISGHTALYWYRQSLGQGLEFLIYFQGNSAPDKSGLPSDRFSAERTGGSVSTLTIQRTQQEDSAVYLCASSLGRGRETQYFGPGTRLLVL.

The sample holds a few counts of this clonotype. The genes are TRBV7-2 and TRBJ1-5; 8 bases map to TRBD1. The V gene end was trimmed by 5 bases and the J gene end by 1 base; junction bases not matched to a gene: 4. Germline V lookup: CDR1 SGHTA, CDR2 FQGNSA. This CDR3 contains 15 residues. CDR3 loop: CASSTQGASNQPQHF. CDR3 in DNA: TGTGCCAGCAGCACGCAGGGGGCAAGCAATCAGCCCCAGCATTTT.

V gene TRBV30 combines with J gene TRBJ2-3; TRBD2 is a possible D gene (6 bases). V dropped 4 bases and J dropped 0 bases, with 11 bases sitting between them. This CDR3 spans 14 amino acids. Germline V gene sequence: CDR1 GTSNPN, CDR2 SVGIG (reference sequence). The chain's CDR3 is CAWKMGLSTDTQYF. The CDR3 DNA sequence: TGTGCCTGGAAGATGGGACTTAGCACAGATACGCAGTATTTT.

This clonotype occurred once. The chain has TRBV25-1 and TRBJ2-7, with 9 bases matching TRBD1. The CDR3 spans 15 residues. Germline V gives CDR1 MGHDK, CDR2 SYGVNS. With V trimmed by 1 base and J by 5 bases, 6 bases remained unmatched. CDR3 amino acids: CASSEFGTGLDEQYF. CDR3 nucleotide sequence: TGTGCCAGCAGTGAATTCGGGACAGGGCTCGACGAGCAGTACTTC.

The chain recombines TRBV28 with TRBJ1-1, with 8 bases aligning to TRBD1. The CDR3 consists of 13 residues. With V trimmed by 8 bases and J by 6 bases, 8 bases remained unmatched. Germline V gene sequence: CDR1 MDHEN, CDR2 SYDVKM. The CDR3 DNA sequence: TGTGCCAGCCGGACAGGGTCGAGAGCTGAAGCTTTCTTT. It specifies CASRTGSRAEAFF.

This clonotype was seen only once. V gene TRBV25-1 combines with J gene TRBJ1-2; D possibly corresponds to TRBD1 (5 bases). The CDR3 covers 14 residues. Trimming removed 2 bases from V and 7 bases from J, with 14 bases in between. Per the germline V gene, CDR1 is MGHDK and CDR2 is SYGVNS. Here the CDR3 DNA reads TGTGCCAGCAGTGAAGTTCTGGGGACTGCTGGCTACACCTTC. Its translation: CASSEVLGTAGYTF.

The chain combines TRBV19 with TRBJ1-1; TRBD1 is a possible D gene (6 bases). The V and J ends lost 7 bases and 1 base respectively, with 22 bases between them. The germline gives CDR1 LNHDA, CDR2 SQIVND (reference sequence). The CDR3 contains 17 residues. CDR3 nucleotides: TGTGCCAGTACCCAGAGGGGGGGGTCCTTCGAGAACACTGAAGCTTTCTTT. It specifies CASTQRGGSFENTEAFF.

The sample holds one count of this clonotype. The chain joins TRBV6-1 to TRBJ1-6; 9 nucleotides align to TRBD1. Germline V lookup: CDR1 MNHNS, CDR2 SASEGT. This CDR3 is built from 15 residues. Germline trimming cut 4 bases from V and 9 bases from J; bases unmatched to any gene: 7. CDR3: CASSAGQGPSSPLHF. In DNA, the CDR3 is TGTGCCAGCAGTGCCGGACAGGGGCCAAGTTCACCCCTCCACTTT.

This chain uses TRBV7-8 with TRBJ2-1; 12 bases match TRBD2. Unmatched junction bases numbered 11, after V lost 4 bases and J lost 1 base. The CDR3 has 19 residues. CDR1 is SGHVS and CDR2 is FQNEAQ in the germline V gene. The CDR3 is CASSSGLAGNPRSYNEQFF. CDR3 in DNA: TGTGCCAGCAGCTCTGGACTAGCGGGAAACCCGAGGTCCTACAATGAGCAGTTCTTC.

The chain recombines TRBV15 with TRBJ2-5; TRBD1 matches at 8 bases. The ends lost 4 bases at V and 3 bases at J; junction bases unmatched: 10. CDR1 LNHNV and CDR2 YYDKDF come from the germline V gene (reference sequence). This CDR3 contains 16 residues. The CDR3 nucleotides read TGTGCCACCAGCATCCAACCGGGACAGGAGAAAGAGACCCAGTACTTC. The encoded protein is CATSIQPGQEKETQYF.